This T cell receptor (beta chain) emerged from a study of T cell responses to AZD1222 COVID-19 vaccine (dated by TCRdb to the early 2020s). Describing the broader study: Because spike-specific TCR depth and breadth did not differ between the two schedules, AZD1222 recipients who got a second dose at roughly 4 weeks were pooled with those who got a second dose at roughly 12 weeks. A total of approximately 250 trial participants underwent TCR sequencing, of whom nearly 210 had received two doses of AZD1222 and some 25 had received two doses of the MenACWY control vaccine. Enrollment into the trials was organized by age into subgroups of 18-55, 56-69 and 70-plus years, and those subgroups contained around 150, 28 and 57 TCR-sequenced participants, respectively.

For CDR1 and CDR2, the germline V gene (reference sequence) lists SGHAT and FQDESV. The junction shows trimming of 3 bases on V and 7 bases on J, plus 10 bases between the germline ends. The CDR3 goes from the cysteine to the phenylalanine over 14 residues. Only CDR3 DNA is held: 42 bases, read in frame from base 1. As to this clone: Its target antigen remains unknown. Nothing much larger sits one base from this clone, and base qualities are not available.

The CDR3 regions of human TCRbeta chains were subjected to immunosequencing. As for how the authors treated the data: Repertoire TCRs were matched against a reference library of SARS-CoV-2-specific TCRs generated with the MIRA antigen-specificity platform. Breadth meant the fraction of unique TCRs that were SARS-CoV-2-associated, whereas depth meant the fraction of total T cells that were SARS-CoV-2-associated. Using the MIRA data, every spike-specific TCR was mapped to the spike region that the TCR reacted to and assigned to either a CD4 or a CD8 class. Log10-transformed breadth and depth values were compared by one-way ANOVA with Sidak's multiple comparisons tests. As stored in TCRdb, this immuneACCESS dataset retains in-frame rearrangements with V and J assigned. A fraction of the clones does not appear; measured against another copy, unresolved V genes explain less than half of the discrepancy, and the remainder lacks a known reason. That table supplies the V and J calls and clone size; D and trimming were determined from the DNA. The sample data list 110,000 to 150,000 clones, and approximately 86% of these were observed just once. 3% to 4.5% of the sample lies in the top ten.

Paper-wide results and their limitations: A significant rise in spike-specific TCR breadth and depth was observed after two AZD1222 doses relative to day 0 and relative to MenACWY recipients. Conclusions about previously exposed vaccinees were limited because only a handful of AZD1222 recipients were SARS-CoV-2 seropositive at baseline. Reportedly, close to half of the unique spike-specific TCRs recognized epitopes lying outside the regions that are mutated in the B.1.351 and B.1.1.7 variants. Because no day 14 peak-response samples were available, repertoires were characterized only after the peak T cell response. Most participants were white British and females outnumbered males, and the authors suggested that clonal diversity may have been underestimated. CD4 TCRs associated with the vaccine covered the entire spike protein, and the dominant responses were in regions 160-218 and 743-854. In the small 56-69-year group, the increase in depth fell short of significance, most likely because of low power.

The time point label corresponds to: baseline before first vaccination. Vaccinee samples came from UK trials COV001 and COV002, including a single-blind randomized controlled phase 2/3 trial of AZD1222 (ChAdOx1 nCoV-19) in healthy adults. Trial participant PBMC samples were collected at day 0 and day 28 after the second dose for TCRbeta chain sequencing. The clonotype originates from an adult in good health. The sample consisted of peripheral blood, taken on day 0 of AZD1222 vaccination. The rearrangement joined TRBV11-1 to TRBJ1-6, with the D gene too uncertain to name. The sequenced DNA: TGTGCCAGCAGCTTCCCGGGCAAAAATTCACCCCTCCACTTT. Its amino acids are CASSFPGKNSPLHF.